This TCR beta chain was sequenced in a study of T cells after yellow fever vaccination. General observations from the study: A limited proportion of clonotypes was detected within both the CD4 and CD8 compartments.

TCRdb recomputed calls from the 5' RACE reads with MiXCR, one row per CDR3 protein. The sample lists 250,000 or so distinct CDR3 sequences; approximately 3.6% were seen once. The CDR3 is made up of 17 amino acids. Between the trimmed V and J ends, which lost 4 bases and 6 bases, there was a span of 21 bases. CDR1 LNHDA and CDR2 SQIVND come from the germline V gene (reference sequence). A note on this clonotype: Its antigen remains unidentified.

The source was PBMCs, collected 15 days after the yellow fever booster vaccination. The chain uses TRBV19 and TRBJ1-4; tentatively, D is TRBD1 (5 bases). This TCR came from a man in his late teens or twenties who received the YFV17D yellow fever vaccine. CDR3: CASSSLIRDRKDEKLFF. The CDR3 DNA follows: TGTGCCAGTAGTAGTCTAATCCGGGACCGAAAAGATGAAAAACTGTTTTTT.